The clone carrying this TCR beta chain showed up just a few times. This sample was included in a study of blood T cells in healthy people across ages. The germline V gene encodes CDR1 KGHSH and CDR2 LQKENI. This CDR3 contains 18 residues. V lost 4 bases, J lost 0 bases, and 11 bases stayed unmatched. A second PCR of roughly 7 to 11 cycles used a sample-barcoded 5' primer and a J-beta primer mix. Using its own MiXCR run on the 5' RACE reads, TCRdb lists one record per CDR3 protein. The sample consists of over a million distinct CDR3 sequences, about 45% of them appearing once. Each donor was a healthy Caucasian individual from Russia, aged roughly 6 to 95.

The sample was blood. V is TRBV18 and J is TRBJ2-4, with 8 bases aligning to TRBD2. This clonotype was obtained from a young woman in good health. The DNA of the CDR3 is TGTGCCAGCTCACTACCGTTTAGCGGGACACTAGCCAAAAACATTCAGTACTTC. Its protein is CASSLPFSGTLAKNIQYF.